A single T cell receptor (beta chain) is shown here with its context. This CDR3 spans 15 amino acids. Germline V gene data show CDR1 as LNHDA and CDR2 as SQIVND (reference sequence). The trim removed 5 bases at V and 3 bases at J, leaving 4 bases unmatched. Original methodology: Reference gene primer amplification yielded estimated nucleated cell counts. Clones were read by immunoSEQ multiplex PCR, and TCRdb kept only the in-frame ones, dropping some. Clonal size and the V and J genes are those of that table, whereas D and trimming came from the DNA. The data show some 190,000 clones, around 88% seen once. The data stem from a study of blood T cell repertoires in COVID-19. Background on the study: Donors in the United States, Italy and Spain gave samples during acute or convalescent COVID-19. PBMCs, B-cell-depleted T cells, or T cells were the source of the cDNA or gDNA that made up the material.

The source material was peripheral blood. This receptor was taken from a man younger than 30 with active or convalescent COVID-19. The gene calls are TRBV19 and TRBJ2-6, with TRBD1 identical over 7 bases. For the CDR3, the DNA is TGTGCCAGTAGTTCCGACAGGGATGGGGCCAACGTCCTGACTTTC. Its protein is CASSSDRDGANVLTF.